This T cell receptor (beta chain) was sequenced for a study of shared T cell receptors in the human thymus. The protocol was immunoSEQ multiplex PCR, while the TCRdb copy is restricted to in-frame clones and leaves out a portion. The sample gives fewer than 700,000 clones, roughly 90% of which show up once; about 0.01% is in the top ten. The germline CDR1 and CDR2 sequences are MDHEN and SYDVKM. The CDR3 extends over 15 amino acids. Trimming took 3 bases from V and 6 from J; bases not matched to a gene: 6. This sample also appeared in a second study, on human thymus T cells. That work states: From resections taken during corrective heart surgery, the thymus tissue was obtained. The authors found apparently biased V and J gene usage in thymic and blood repertoires. Related research examined unrelated individuals and reported that their thymic repertoires overlapped highly.

What was sequenced was thymocytes. The receptor was isolated from a boy younger than two with a congenital heart defect. This chain connects TRBV28 to TRBJ2-1; TRBD1 aligns across 9 bases. Written as DNA, the CDR3 is TGTGCCAGCAGTTTCGCGGACAGGGGAGTCAATGAGCAGTTCTTC. The encoded protein is CASSFADRGVNEQFF.